This T cell receptor beta chain was sequenced in a study of shared clonotypes between healthy human individuals. The CDR3 contains 11 residues. Germline CDR1 and CDR2: SNHLY and FYNNEI. With 6 bases removed from V and 4 bases from J, the gap between germline ends came to 3 bases. This clone was recorded a few times. The same CDR3 also results from other DNA sequences found in this sample. A deep-level run was used for the assay. In the study's own analysis: Junction-only sequences without quality scores were provided by ImmunoSEQ, so filtering was different. Data came from immunoSEQ multiplex PCR; TCRdb stores just in-frame clones and leaves some out. V and J calls and clone size are as listed in that table; D and trimming were resolved from the DNA. This sample has about half a million clones, with roughly 80% found just once.

The specimen was PBMCs. The clonotype comes from a woman aged 40 to 55 in good health. Some clones in this sample may be carry-over from other donors' samples. This rearrangement joins TRBV2 to TRBJ2-2; unclear D gene. The CDR3, as DNA: TGTGCCAGCAGGGGCACCGGGGAGCTGTTTTTT. Residues: CASRGTGELFF.